This T cell receptor (beta chain) was documented in a study of immune cell composition in non-small cell lung cancer. Study findings and constraints: In adenocarcinoma, maximal tumour-associated clone frequency tracked TIL tumour reactivity.

Only in-frame clones appear in the TCRdb table, and some are missing; sequencing was by immunoSEQ multiplex PCR. The sample has around 1,000 clones, around 73% seen once. The CDR3 contains 15 residues. This clone was detected only a few times. Its antigen is unidentified. This clonotype originated in a human donor with non-small cell lung cancer. This chain links TRBV7-5 with TRBJ1-2. TRBV7-5 is a listed pseudogene. The sequenced material came from lung tumor tissue. CDR3 nucleotides: TGTGCCAGAAGCTCGAGTGGGAGAGGCAACTATGGCTACACCTTC. This codes for CARSSSGRGNYGYTF.